A selection of T cell receptor beta chains follows, all from one sample in a study of T cells after yellow fever vaccination. TCRdb ran MiXCR on the 5' RACE reads and lists one entry per CDR3 protein. The repertoire includes about 320,000 distinct CDR3 sequences, 3.5% to 5% of them detected once, and approximately 19% sits in the top ten. This specimen was PBMCs, taken 15 days after the yellow fever booster vaccination. The receptors derive from a man between 18 and 29 years old who received the YFV17D yellow fever vaccine. CDR3s include the opening cysteine and the closing phenylalanine or tryptophan. D genes are given only for firm matches. For some rows the clone size is stated as once, few or many, or as a class when expanded; others skip it.

TRBV4-1	TRBJ2-5	-	few	TGCGCCAGCAGCCAAGCGCCTAGCAGATCCCAAGAGACCCAGTACTTC	CASSQAPSRSQETQYF
TRBV9	TRBJ2-3	-	few	TGTGCCAGCAGCGTATCAGGGCCACAAGGAGGCACAGATACGCAGTATTTT	CASSVSGPQGGTDTQYF
TRBV5-1	TRBJ2-3	TRBD2	-	TGCGCCAGCAGCTTGGACAAGAGGCTAGCGGGGGCCTTCACAGATACGCAGTATTTT	CASSLDKRLAGAFTDTQYF
TRBV12-3/TRBV12-4	TRBJ2-1	-	many	TGTGCCAGCGGAGTAACAGGGGGGGGTGAGCAGTTCTTC	CASGVTGGGEQFF
TRBV7-6	TRBJ1-1	-	few	TGTGCCAGCAGCTTAGCGTCAGGGGTCGTAACTGAAGCTTTCTTT	CASSLASGVVTEAFF
TRBV5-5	TRBJ2-5	-	few	TGTGCCAGCAGCTTGATGACACCCCAAGAGACCCAGTACTTC	CASSLMTPQETQYF
TRBV6-5	TRBJ1-1	TRBD1	few	TGTGCCAGCAAACCGCCCGGGACAGGGGGGGTAAATGAAGCTTTCTTT	CASKPPGTGGVNEAFF
TRBV5-5	TRBJ1-5	-	few	TGTGCCAGCAGCTGGGGTGCCATTCACCCTCAGCCCCAGCATTTT	CASSWGAIHPQPQHF
TRBV29-1	TRBJ2-1	TRBD1	many	TGCAGCGTTGAAGGGGGACAGGACTATTACAATGAGCAGTTCTTC	CSVEGGQDYYNEQFF
TRBV5-1	TRBJ2-5	TRBD2	many	TGCGCCAGCAGCACCGGGACTAGCGGGGAGACCCAGTACTTC	CASSTGTSGETQYF
TRBV5-6	TRBJ1-5	-	few	TGTGCCAGCAGCTTCGACACCTTAAACCAGCCCCAGCATTTT	CASSFDTLNQPQHF
TRBV6-1	TRBJ1-6	-	-	TGTGCCGCCTCCGGGGCAGCGCTCTATTCACCCCTCCACTTT	CAASGAALYSPLHF
TRBV6-1	TRBJ2-2	-	few	TGTGCCAGCAGTGCGGAGAACACCGGGGAGCTGTTTTTT	CASSAENTGELFF
TRBV27	TRBJ2-1	-	many	TGTGCCAGCAGTTTGGTGAGGACTGTGGATGAGCAGTTCTTC	CASSLVRTVDEQFF
TRBV7-2	TRBJ1-6	-	few	TGTGCCAGCAGCGTACCCTCGGGACACCTCTCCTATAATTCACCCCTCCACTTT	CASSVPSGHLSYNSPLHF